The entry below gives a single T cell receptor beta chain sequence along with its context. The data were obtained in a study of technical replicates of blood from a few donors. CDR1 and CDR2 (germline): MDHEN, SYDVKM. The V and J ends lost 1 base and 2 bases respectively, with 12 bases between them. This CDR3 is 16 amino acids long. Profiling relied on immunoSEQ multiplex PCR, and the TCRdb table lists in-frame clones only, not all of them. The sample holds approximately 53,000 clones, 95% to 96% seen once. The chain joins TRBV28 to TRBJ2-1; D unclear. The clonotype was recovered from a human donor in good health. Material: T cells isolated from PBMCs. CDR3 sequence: CASSLSAGETYNEQFF. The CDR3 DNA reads TGTGCCAGCAGTTTATCGGCAGGTGAGACCTACAATGAGCAGTTCTTC.